Each of the 11 T cell receptor beta chains below was sequenced from the same sample in a study of memory CD4+ T cells and cytomegalovirus serostatus. The sort gate was single viable CD3+CD4+CD8-CD45RO+ cells for memory CD4+ T cells. Only in-frame clones appear in the TCRdb table, and some are missing; sequencing was by immunoSEQ multiplex PCR. The repertoire has about 41,000 clones, around 75% of them found once; the top ten carry 0.79%. What was sequenced was memory CD4+ T cells from blood. Receptors were obtained from an adult in good health and CMV-seronegative.

The chain has TRBV25-1 and TRBJ1-1, with D uncertain. Germline CDR1 is MGHDK and CDR2 is SYGVNS. This CDR3 region has 13 residues. V was cut by 3 bases and J by 4 bases, with 9 bases left in between. The CDR3 protein is CASSEFGGTEAFF. The CDR3 DNA sequence: TGTGCCAGCAGTGAGTTCGGAGGCACTGAAGCTTTCTTT.

The chain has TRBV7-9 and TRBJ1-1, with 8 bases that match TRBD1. Trimming at V came to 5 bases and at J to 3 bases, leaving 2 bases not matched to a gene. This CDR3 contains 13 residues. CDR1 is SEHNR, CDR2 FQNEAQ, per germline (reference sequence). CDR3 sequence: CASSMTGDTEAFF. In DNA form, the CDR3 reads TGTGCCAGCAGCATGACAGGGGACACTGAAGCTTTCTTT.

The DNA for the CDR3 is TGTGCCAGCAGCCCCCTGGGGGGTATGAACACTGAAGCTTTCTTT. Amino acid sequence: CASSPLGGMNTEAFF. V is TRBV7-3 and J is TRBJ1-1, with a weak D call TRBD1 (5 bases). The V and J ends lost 5 bases and 0 bases respectively, with 13 bases between them. Germline V lookup: CDR1 SGHTA, CDR2 FQGTGA. The CDR3 runs to 15 residues. Full variable domain (rest looked up from reference TRBV7-3 and TRBJ1-1): GAGVSQTPSNKVTEKGKYVELRCDPISGHTALYWYRQSLGQGPEFLIYFQGTGAADDSGLPNDRFFAVRPEGSVSTLKIQRTERGDSAVYLCASSPLGGMNTEAFFGQGTRLTVV.

The chain couples TRBV2 to TRBJ1-2; D is undetermined. The V end lost 2 bases, the J end lost 6 bases, and 25 bases lay between the germline ends. The CDR3 sequence is 18 residues long. Germline V gene sequence: CDR1 SNHLY, CDR2 FYNNEI. The CDR3 DNA follows: TGTGCCAGCAGTGAAACTTATATGGGGATACGACTTCTGGATGGCTACACCTTC. Its protein product is CASSETYMGIRLLDGYTF.

V is TRBV7-6 and J is TRBJ2-7, with D maybe TRBD1 (6 bases). The V end was cut by 5 bases, the J end by 1 base, with 12 bases between. This CDR3 region has 14 residues. The germline CDR1 and CDR2 sequences are SGHVS and FNYEAQ. The CDR3 bases are TGTGCCAGCAGCGAAGGACAGTTATCCTACGAGCAGTACTTC. Its protein product is CASSEGQLSYEQYF.

The chain carries TRBV6-1 and TRBJ1-4; no firm D call. The CDR3 contains 11 residues. Germline CDR1 MNHNS, CDR2 SASEGT. V lost 4 bases to trimming and J lost 8 bases, with 5 bases between them. The CDR3 loop reads CASSAREKLFF. The CDR3 DNA is TGTGCCAGCAGTGCCCGAGAAAAACTGTTTTTT.

The chain couples TRBV6-5 to TRBJ1-2; no clear D. V was shortened by 6 bases and J by 2 bases, with 10 bases between the two germline ends. The germline V gene encodes CDR1 MNHEY and CDR2 SVGAGI. There are 13 residues in the CDR3. Here the CDR3 reads CASSPGGNYGYTF. The CDR3 DNA reads as TGTGCCAGCAGCCCCGGTGGGAACTATGGCTACACCTTC.

V gene TRBV6-6 combines with J gene TRBJ2-7, with 7 bases matching TRBD1. The trim removed 6 bases at V and 6 bases at J, leaving 8 bases unmatched. The CDR3 is 13 amino acids. Germline-derived CDR1 and CDR2 are MNHNY and SVGAGI (reference sequence). The CDR3 region is CASSLDRVGEQYF. DNA of the CDR3: TGTGCCAGCAGCCTCGACAGGGTGGGCGAGCAGTACTTC.

CDR3 in amino acids: CASRRPGVTDTQYF. As DNA, the CDR3 is TGTGCCAGCCGCAGGCCAGGGGTGACAGATACGCAGTATTTT. The chain uses TRBV27 and TRBJ2-3; D is perhaps TRBD1 (6 bases). V was shortened by 8 bases and J by 3 bases, with 15 bases between the two germline ends. The CDR3 contains 14 residues. Germline CDR1 reads MNHEY; CDR2 reads SMNVEV (reference sequence).

The rearrangement uses TRBV15 and TRBJ2-1; tentative D call: TRBD2 (6 bases). With 3 bases removed from V and 4 bases from J, the gap between germline ends came to 16 bases. The CDR3 contains 16 residues. Germline loops: CDR1 LNHNV, CDR2 YYDKDF (reference sequence). The CDR3 reads CATSRVQSGGYNEQFF. For the CDR3, the DNA is TGTGCCACCAGCAGGGTCCAGTCCGGGGGTTACAATGAGCAGTTCTTC.

The rearrangement joins TRBV5-1 to TRBJ1-2, with D maybe TRBD1 (6 bases). CDR1 SGHRS and CDR2 YFSETQ come from the germline V gene. This CDR3 is built from 14 residues. Trimming stripped 0 bases from V and 8 bases from J, with 14 bases between. The CDR3 is CASSLEGVREGYTF. The CDR3 DNA follows: TGCGCCAGCAGCTTGGAGGGGGTCCGGGAGGGCTACACCTTC.